The clone carrying this TCR beta chain was counted at least ten times. The antigen remains undetermined. This sample is part of a study of T-cell reconstitution after alpha-beta-depleted transplantation in children. The TCRbeta library incorporated unique molecular identifiers. One entry per CDR3 protein, called by TCRdb with MiXCR from the PCR reads. The table shows around 210,000 distinct CDR3 sequences, with under 8.5% occurring only once. Study-wide points: Where alpha-beta T cells came from about two months after transplant was reportedly several hundred expanded graft clones. Surviving recipient T cells and thymic progenitors underlay high day-60 TCRbeta diversity in some patients. At one year after transplant, newly produced T cells mostly accounted for T-cell counts and diversity.

The sequence derives from a boy aged 2 to 10 with acute lymphoblastic leukemia, due to receive a stem cell transplant. The material was PBMCs, obtained before TCRalphabeta/CD19-depleted stem cell transplant.

The CDR3 loop reads CSVDPLGTSNTEAFF. CDR3 nucleotides: TGCAGCGTGGATCCCCTCGGGACTTCGAACACTGAAGCTTTCTTT. The V and J genes are TRBV29-1 and TRBJ1-1; D might be TRBD1 (5 bases). The germline gives CDR1 SQVTM, CDR2 ANQGSEA. This CDR3 contains 15 residues. Trimming left V 6 bases short and J 1 base short, with 18 bases between.